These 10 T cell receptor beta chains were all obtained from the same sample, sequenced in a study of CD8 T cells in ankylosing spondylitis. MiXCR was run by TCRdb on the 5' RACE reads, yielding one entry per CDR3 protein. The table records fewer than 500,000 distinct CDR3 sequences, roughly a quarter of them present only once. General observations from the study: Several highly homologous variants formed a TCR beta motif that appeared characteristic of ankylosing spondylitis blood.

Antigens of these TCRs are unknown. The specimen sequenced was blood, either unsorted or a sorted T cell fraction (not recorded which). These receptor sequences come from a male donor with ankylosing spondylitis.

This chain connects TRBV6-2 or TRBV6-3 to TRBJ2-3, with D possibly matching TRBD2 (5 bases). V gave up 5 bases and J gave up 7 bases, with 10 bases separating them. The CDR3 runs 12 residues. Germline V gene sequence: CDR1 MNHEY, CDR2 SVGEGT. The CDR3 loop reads CASSTGKNTQYF. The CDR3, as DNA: TGTGCCAGCAGTACCGGGAAAAATACGCAGTATTTT.

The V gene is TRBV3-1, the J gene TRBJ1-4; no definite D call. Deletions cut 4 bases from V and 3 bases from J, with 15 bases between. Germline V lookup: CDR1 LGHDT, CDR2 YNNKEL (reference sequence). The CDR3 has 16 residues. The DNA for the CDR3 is TGTGCCAGCAGCCCGGACCCAGGTGGCGCTAATGAAAAACTGTTTTTT. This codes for CASSPDPGGANEKLFF.

CDR3 residues: CASSAVLDYEKLFF. The CDR3 DNA follows: TGTGCCAGCAGTGCGGTTCTGGATTATGAAAAACTGTTTTTT. This chain uses TRBV2 with TRBJ1-4; D uncertain. The germline V gene has CDR1 SNHLY and CDR2 FYNNEI. With 4 bases removed from V and 6 bases from J, the gap between germline ends came to 12 bases. This CDR3 region has 14 residues.

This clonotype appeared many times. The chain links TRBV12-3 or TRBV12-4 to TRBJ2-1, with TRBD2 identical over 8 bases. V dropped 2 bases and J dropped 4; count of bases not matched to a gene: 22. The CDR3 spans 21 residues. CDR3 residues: CASSLKYGRAAPTRRYNEQFF. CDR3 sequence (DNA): TGTGCCAGCAGTTTAAAGTACGGGAGGGCCGCCCCAACGCGAAGGTACAATGAGCAGTTCTTC.

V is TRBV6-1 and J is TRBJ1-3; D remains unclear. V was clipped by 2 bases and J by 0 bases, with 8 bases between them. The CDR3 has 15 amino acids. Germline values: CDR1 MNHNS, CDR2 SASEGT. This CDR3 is CASSEQNLSGNTIYF. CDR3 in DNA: TGTGCCAGCAGTGAACAGAACCTCTCTGGAAACACCATATATTTT.

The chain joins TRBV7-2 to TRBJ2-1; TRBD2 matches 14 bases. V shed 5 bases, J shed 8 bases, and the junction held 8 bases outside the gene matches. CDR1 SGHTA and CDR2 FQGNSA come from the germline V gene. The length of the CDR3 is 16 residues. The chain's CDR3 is CASSQGGLAGVDEQFF. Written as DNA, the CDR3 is TGTGCCAGCAGCCAGGGGGGACTAGCGGGAGTGGATGAGCAGTTCTTC.

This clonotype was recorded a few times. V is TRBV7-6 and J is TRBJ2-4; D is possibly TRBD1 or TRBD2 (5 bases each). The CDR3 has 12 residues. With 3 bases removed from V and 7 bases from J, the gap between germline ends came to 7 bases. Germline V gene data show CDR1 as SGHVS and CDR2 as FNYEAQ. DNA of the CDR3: TGTGCCAGCAGCTTTGGGGACAACATTCAGTACTTC. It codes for CASSFGDNIQYF.

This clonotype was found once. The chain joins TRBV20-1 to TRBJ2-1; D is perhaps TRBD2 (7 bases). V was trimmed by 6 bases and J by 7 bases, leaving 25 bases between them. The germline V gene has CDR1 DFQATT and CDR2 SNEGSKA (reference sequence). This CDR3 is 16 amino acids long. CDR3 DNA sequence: TGCAGTGCAGACCCCTTGGGGGCGGGAGACTCGAATGAGCAGTTCTTC. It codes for CSADPLGAGDSNEQFF.

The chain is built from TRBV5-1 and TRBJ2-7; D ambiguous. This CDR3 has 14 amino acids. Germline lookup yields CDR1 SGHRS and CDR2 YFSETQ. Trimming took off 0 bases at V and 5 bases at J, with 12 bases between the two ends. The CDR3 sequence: CASSLGNVIDEQYF. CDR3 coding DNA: TGCGCCAGCAGCTTGGGGAATGTTATCGACGAGCAGTACTTC.

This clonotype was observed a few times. The CDR3 nucleotides are TGTGCCAGCAGCTTACCCGGCAGCCCTCACCGAAACACCATATATTTT. It translates to CASSLPGSPHRNTIYF. The V gene is TRBV7-2, the J gene TRBJ1-3; the D is unclear. V shed 2 bases and J shed 5 bases, with 16 bases lying between them. The germline V gene encodes CDR1 SGHTA and CDR2 FQGNSA. CDR3 length equals 16 residues.